These T cell receptor beta chains were read from a single sample in a study of T cells in Graves' hyperthyroidism and ophthalmopathy. TCRdb reprocessed the multiplex PCR reads via MiXCR and lists one record per CDR3 protein. The data hold roughly 570,000 distinct CDR3 sequences, with approximately 44% observed a single time. The sample consisted of peripheral blood or thyroid tissue (not recorded which). These receptor sequences come from an adult woman with Graves' disease, either hyperthyroidism or ophthalmopathy (not recorded which). CDR3s leave out the opening cysteine and the closing phenylalanine or tryptophan. D genes are given only for firm matches. Expanded clones are given a class, and other clones once, few, many or no size at all.

j_gene | d_gene | v_gene | abundance | CDR3aa
TRBJ1-1 | TRBD1 | TRBV12-3/TRBV12-4 | . | ASSEAPGQGNTEAF
. | . | TRBV15 | . | ATSDRGSYNEQY
TRBJ2-7 | TRBD1 | TRBV2 | many | AILDRGGEQY
TRBJ2-5 | . | TRBV10-2 | . | ASSDSRAGTQY
TRBJ2-2 | . | TRBV9 | many | ASSPGILPYAGELF
TRBJ1-3 | . | TRBV15 | . | AASSQAGGGNTIY
TRBJ1-2 | . | TRBV7-9 | many | ASSFTTDRPYGYT
TRBJ1-4 | . | TRBV5-1 | many | ASYTGNGDEKLF
TRBJ2-2 | . | TRBV20-1 | many | SAAWAGELF
TRBJ2-7 | . | TRBV9 | . | ASSGGTWDEQY
TRBJ1-5 | TRBD1 | TRBV7-8 | once | ASRRGGGPNQPQH
TRBJ1-5 | . | TRBV7-9 | . | ASSLQGYNQSQH
TRBJ1-2 | TRBD1 | TRBV10-3 | . | AIGSDRGYGYT
TRBJ2-7 | . | TRBV9 | many | ATTWYGQSSYEQY
TRBJ1-5 | . | TRBV19 | . | ASGSAGPQH
TRBJ2-5 | . | TRBV7-2 | many | ASSPRWSQETQY
TRBJ2-7 | TRBD1 | TRBV5-4 | . | ASSVVGTGPPSEQY
TRBJ2-2 | . | TRBV7-4 | . | ASSVGSGTGELF
TRBJ1-1 | TRBD1 | TRBV6-5 | many | ASSWGDRVGTEAF
TRBJ2-2 | . | TRBV7-8 | . | ASSISGNTGELF
TRBJ1-6 | . | TRBV20-1 | . | SGIGGGNSPLH
TRBJ1-5 | . | TRBV15 | . | ATSPGSNQPQH
TRBJ1-1 | TRBD1 | TRBV20-1 | . | SAMDRGGEAEAF
TRBJ1-2 | . | TRBV6-1 | . | ASSEAGGGDGYT
TRBJ1-5 | . | TRBV10-3 | many | ATRRGGNQPQH
TRBJ1-6 | . | TRBV5-6 | . | ASSLGGERIGSPLH
TRBJ1-6 | . | TRBV20-1 | . | SAGANSPLH
TRBJ1-4 | TRBD1 | TRBV10-3 | . | AISEEGTAPTLWEKLF
TRBJ1-5 | . | TRBV20-1 | . | SARWGQVSQPQH
TRBJ1-2 | TRBD1 | TRBV19 | many | ASSMTGGTYGYT
TRBJ2-6 | . | TRBV19 | . | ASSTGGYSGANVLT
TRBJ2-2 | TRBD1 | TRBV5-1 | . | ASSLARSGQGVTGELF
TRBJ1-2 | TRBD1 | TRBV20-1 | many | SASPRDRSGYT
TRBJ2-5 | . | TRBV28 | many | ASREGPGQETQY
TRBJ1-1 | . | TRBV2 | . | ASSDSGDTEAF
TRBJ2-7 | . | TRBV14 | . | ASSPTSYTSRRAEQY